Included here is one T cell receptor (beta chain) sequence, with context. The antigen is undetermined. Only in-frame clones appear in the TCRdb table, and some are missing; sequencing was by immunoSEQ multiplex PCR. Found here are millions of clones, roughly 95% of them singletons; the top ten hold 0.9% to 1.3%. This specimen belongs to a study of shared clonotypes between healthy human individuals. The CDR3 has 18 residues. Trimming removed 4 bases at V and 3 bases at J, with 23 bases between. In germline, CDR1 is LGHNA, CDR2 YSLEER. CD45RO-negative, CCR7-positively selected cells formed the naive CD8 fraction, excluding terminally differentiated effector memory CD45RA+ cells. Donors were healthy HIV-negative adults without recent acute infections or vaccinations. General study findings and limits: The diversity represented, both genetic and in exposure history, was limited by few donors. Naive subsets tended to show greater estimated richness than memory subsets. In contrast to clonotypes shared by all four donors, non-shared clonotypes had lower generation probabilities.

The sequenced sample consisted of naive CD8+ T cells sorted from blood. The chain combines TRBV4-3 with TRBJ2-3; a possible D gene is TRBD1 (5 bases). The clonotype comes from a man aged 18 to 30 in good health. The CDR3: CASSPQIQGEGETDTQYF. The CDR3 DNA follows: TGCGCCAGCAGCCCACAAATTCAGGGTGAAGGGGAAACAGATACGCAGTATTTT.